The 6 T cell receptor beta chains presented below share a single source sample, sequenced in a study of tumor-infiltrating lymphocytes in primary liver carcinoma (dated by TCRdb to 2016 to 2017). Data came from an Illumina HiSeq 2500. Using a constant-region primer and ProtoScript II reverse transcriptase, TCRbeta-specific cDNA was reverse-transcribed from about 540 ng total RNA. TCRbeta libraries were built with three nested multiplex PCR rounds, a slightly modified ARM-PCR procedure. Multiplex TRBV1-TRBV30 forward primers and a Cbeta reverse primer were used in the first two PCR rounds, each of which was run for around 10 cycles. Starting from the raw public reads, TCRdb applied fastp trimming at Q25, assembled clones with MiXCR and retained in-frame beta chains. CDR3 protein sequences are deduplicated, and each keeps its most common genes and DNA. The sample table shows more than 20,000 distinct CDR3 sequences, and roughly 70% are seen once. Less than 45% of the sample belongs to the ten largest clones.

Total RNA and DNA were co-extracted without cell sorting from about 19-30 mg of bulk tissue using the AllPrep DNA/RNA mini kit. The specimen was liver tumor tissue from sampling region 1. The sample's cell subset or site label, decoded: tumor region T1, superior pole. The receptors originated from a man in his forties with primary liver carcinoma and hepatitis B virus infection.

A remark on this clonotype: Germline and junction disagree at one end, which may indicate a read error. The V and J genes are TRBV28 and TRBJ1-1, with unresolved D. The length of the CDR3 is 12 residues. Germline V CDR1 and CDR2: MDHEN, SYDVKM. CDR3 sequence reads: CASIRDNAEAFF. CDR3 in DNA: TGTGCCAGCATTCGAGACAACGCTGAGGCTTTCTTT. The whole variable domain, filled in from reference TRBV28 and TRBJ1-1, reads DVKVTQSSRYLVKRTGEKVFLECVQDMDHENMFWYRQDPGLGLRLIYFSYDVKMKEKGDIPEGYSVSREKKERFSLILESASTNQTSMYLCASIRDNAEAFFGQGTRLTVV.

Notes on this clonotype: A read error may produce the germline difference seen at one junction end. The rearrangement uses TRBV29-1 and TRBJ2-1; D unclear. Germline V CDR1 and CDR2: SQVTM, ANQGSEA. CDR3 size: 16 residues. The CDR3 region is CSVATLRPQSRQEQSF. The CDR3 DNA sequence: TGCAGCGTCGCCACGCTTCGGCCCCAGTCCCGTCAAGAGCAGTCCTTC.

About this clonotype itself: Given a much more abundant clone one base away, this may be a read error. V usage is TRBV11-2 and J usage is TRBJ2-5; no firm D call. Germline V gives CDR1 SGHAT, CDR2 FQNNGV. CDR3 length: 13 residues. CDR3 DNA: TGTGTCAGCAACTTAGTTCAGGAAGAGACCCAGTACTTC. Amino acid sequence: CVSNLVQEETQYF.

This clonotype was detected only a few times. A clone one base away is much larger, so this may be a read error. The rearrangement joins TRBV11-2 to TRBJ2-2; TRBD2 might be the D (5 bases). In germline, CDR1 is SGHAT, CDR2 FQNNGV. The CDR3 runs 18 residues. DNA for the CDR3: TGTGTCAGCAGCTTGAGGGCAGGAACACCCACGAACACCGGGGAGCTGTTTTTT. It is translated as CVSSLRAGTPTNTGELFF. Full variable domain (remainder filled in from reference TRBV11-2 and TRBJ2-2): EAGVAQSPRYKIIEKRQSVAFWCNPISGHATLYWYQQILGQGPKLLIQFQNNGVVDDSQLPKDRFSAERLKGVDSTLKIQPAKLEDSAVYLCVSSLRAGTPTNTGELFFGEGSRLTVL.

This clonotype was seen repeatedly, ten times or more. The chain carries TRBV28 and TRBJ2-1; TRBD1 might be the D (5 bases). Germline V lookup: CDR1 MDHEN, CDR2 SYDVKM. V lost 3 bases and J 11 bases, leaving 11 bases between the germline ends. The CDR3 consists of 12 residues. CDR3 residues: CASSLPGLQQFF. The CDR3 region has the DNA TGTGCCAGCAGTTTGCCAGGGCTGCAGCAGTTCTTC.

Details on this clonotype: As the CDR3 is not closed by the conserved phenylalanine or tryptophan, this likely results from a read error. The rearrangement uses TRBV9 and TRBJ1-3, with no clear D. The CDR3 is 13 amino acids. CDR1 SGDLS and CDR2 YYNGEE come from the germline V gene. The CDR3 DNA reads TGTGCCAGCAGCGTAGGGGATGGAAACGCCATATATCTT. Protein product: CASSVGDGNAIYL.